This record looks at one T cell receptor (beta chain) sequence and its context. The antigen is not known. RNA transcripts served as the template for amplifying TCR beta CDR3 regions. In the first-round RT-PCR of the TCR CDR3, the HTBI primer set was used. Using its own MiXCR run on the multiplex PCR reads, TCRdb lists one record per CDR3 protein. The repertoire holds 550,000 to 600,000 distinct CDR3 sequences, with more than 45% as singletons. The data are from a study of T cells in Graves' hyperthyroidism and ophthalmopathy. Overall study findings and caveats: Median prediction lead before ophthalmopathy onset was 6 to 8 months with the model. By a 13 V-J model, ophthalmopathy was set apart from stable hyperthyroidism. Clonotypes that were expanded in thyroid above 0.001 mostly appeared in blood too.

The CDR3 has 16 amino acids. From germline, CDR1 is SEHNR and CDR2 FQNEAQ (reference sequence). V shed 6 bases and J shed 6 bases, with 20 bases lying between them. This rearrangement joins TRBV7-9 to TRBJ2-2; D may be TRBD2 (6 bases). The TCR originated in an adult woman with Graves' disease, either hyperthyroidism or ophthalmopathy (not recorded which). The sequenced sample was peripheral blood or thyroid tissue (not recorded which). The CDR3 DNA follows: TGTGCCAGCAGTTTTCGGGGGAGCGGTCGGGCCGGGGAGCTGTTTTTT. This gives the protein CASSFRGSGRAGELFF.